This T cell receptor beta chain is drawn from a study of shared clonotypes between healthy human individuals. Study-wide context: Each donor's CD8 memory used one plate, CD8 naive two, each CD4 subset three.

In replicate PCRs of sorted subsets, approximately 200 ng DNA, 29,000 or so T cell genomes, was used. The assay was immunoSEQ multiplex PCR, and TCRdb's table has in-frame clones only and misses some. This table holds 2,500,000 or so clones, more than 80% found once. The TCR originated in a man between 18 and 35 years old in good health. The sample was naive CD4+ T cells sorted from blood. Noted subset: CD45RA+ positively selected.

The CDR3 nucleotides are TGCAGCGTTGTATCTAGCGGGAGAGGGTACGAGCAGTACTTC. It yields the protein CSVVSSGRGYEQYF. This sequence joins TRBV29-1 and TRBJ2-7; 10 nucleotides align to TRBD2. The CDR3 sequence is 14 residues long. Trimming removed 4 bases from V and 4 bases from J; junction bases left unmatched: 7. In germline, CDR1 is SQVTM, CDR2 ANQGSEA.